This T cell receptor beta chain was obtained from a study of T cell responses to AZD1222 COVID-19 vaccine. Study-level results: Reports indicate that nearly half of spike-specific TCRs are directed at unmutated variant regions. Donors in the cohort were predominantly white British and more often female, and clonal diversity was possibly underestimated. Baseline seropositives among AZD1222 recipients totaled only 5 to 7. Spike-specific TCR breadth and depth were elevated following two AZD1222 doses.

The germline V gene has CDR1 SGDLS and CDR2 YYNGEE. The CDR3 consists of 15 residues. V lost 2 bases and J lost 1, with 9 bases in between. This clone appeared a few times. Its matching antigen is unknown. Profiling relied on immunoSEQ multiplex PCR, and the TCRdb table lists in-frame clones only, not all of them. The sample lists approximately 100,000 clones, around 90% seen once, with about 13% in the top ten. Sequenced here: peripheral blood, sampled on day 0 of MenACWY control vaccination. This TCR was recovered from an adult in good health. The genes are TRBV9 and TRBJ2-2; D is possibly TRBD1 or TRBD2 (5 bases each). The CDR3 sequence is CASSVGGGNTGELFF. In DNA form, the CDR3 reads TGTGCCAGCAGCGTGGGTGGGGGGAACACCGGGGAGCTGTTTTTT.